Listed below are T cell receptor beta chains from one sample, sequenced in a study of T cells after yellow fever vaccination. TCRdb ran MiXCR on the 5' RACE reads and lists one entry per CDR3 protein. The sample includes approximately 550,000 distinct CDR3 sequences, approximately 21% of them seen just once. The source material was PBMCs, sampled 15 days after the yellow fever booster vaccination. The receptors stem from a man in his thirties or forties who received the YFV17D yellow fever vaccine. CDR3s include the opening cysteine and the closing phenylalanine or tryptophan.

>TRBJ2-3|16|TRBV20-1
CSARPGRTSEINTQYF
>TRBJ1-2|12|TRBV12-3/TRBV12-4
CASSLSGSGYTF
>TRBJ2-7|12|TRBV20-1
CSARDPPSEQYF
>TRBJ2-3|16|TRBV7-2
CASRPPGPTTAVAQYF
>TRBJ2-3|13|TRBV7-9
CASSREGPDTQYF
>TRBJ2-7|15|TRBV20-1
CSARFPGLASYEQYF
>TRBJ2-1|15|TRBV7-8
CASSKSSGRANEQFF
>TRBJ2-3|16|TRBV24-1
CATSRLAGESTDTQYF
>TRBJ1-1|13|TRBV27
CASRSLGNTEAFF
>TRBJ2-7|13|TRBV18
CASSTGTGYEQYF
>TRBJ2-1|14|TRBV4-3
CASSPGGSVDEQFF
>TRBJ2-6|16|TRBV3-1
CASSPTPRSGANVLTF
>TRBJ2-2|12|TRBV6-5
CASRRTVGELFF
>TRBJ1-1|15|TRBV12-3/TRBV12-4
CASSIYQDRNTEAFF
>TRBJ2-1|12|TRBV7-2
CASSFSAEEQFF
>TRBJ2-4|11|TRBV6-5
CASSYQDIQYF
>TRBJ2-1|16|TRBV7-8
CASSLMWREKVHEQFF
>TRBJ2-3|17|TRBV11-3
CASSWGREGQDADTQYF
>TRBJ2-1|18|TRBV6-2/TRBV6-3
CASSYRPVGSSSYNEQFF
>TRBJ2-5|15|TRBV20-1
CSATFRWAPQETQYF
>TRBJ2-7|14|TRBV28
CASRTPGGAHEQYF
>TRBJ2-1|14|TRBV20-1
CSAIRGPSYNEQFF
>TRBJ2-7|13|TRBV5-6
CASSLRVRHEQYF
>TRBJ2-1|17|TRBV18
CASSPARLAGVYNEQFF
>TRBJ2-1|15|TRBV5-1
CASSKGLAGYNEQFF
>TRBJ1-4|12|TRBV6-6
CASSYPNRQGTF
>TRBJ2-7|13|TRBV28
CASRVQDSYEQYF
>TRBJ2-5|15|TRBV7-6
CASSSGQGVDETQYF
>TRBJ2-7|12|TRBV6-2/TRBV6-3
CASSYGTYEQYF
>TRBJ2-2|16|TRBV5-1
CASSLVAVRNTGELFF
>TRBJ2-1|15|TRBV5-1
CASSLVGGDGSEQFF
>TRBJ2-7|11|TRBV29-1
CSVEANGEQYF
>TRBJ2-1|14|TRBV5-4
CASIPEPSYNEQFF
>TRBJ2-2|15|TRBV6-1
CASSGLDRNTGELFF
>TRBJ2-5|15|TRBV6-5
CASSPSTGPNGGQYF
>TRBJ2-1|13|TRBV5-4
CASSRTWDNEQFF
>TRBJ2-3|16|TRBV20-1
CSARSPAGGNYDTQYF
>TRBJ2-2|15|TRBV11-3
CASSPTGTSTGELFF
>TRBJ2-3|21|TRBV6-2/TRBV6-3
CASSYPAAGKGSSGSADTQYF
>TRBJ2-7|13|TRBV29-1
CSVVGQESYEQYF
>TRBJ2-2|11|TRBV29-1
CSVEVPGELFF
>TRBJ2-7|13|TRBV5-1
CASSSLNSDEQYF
>TRBJ2-7|20|TRBV6-4
CASRPYVGYKKSGRSHEQYF
>TRBJ2-7|13|TRBV20-1
CSASLGFRYEQYF
>TRBJ2-5|14|TRBV5-5
CASSTGTGRETQYF
>TRBJ1-4|14|TRBV4-2
CASSQPGTVEKLFF
>TRBJ2-4|15|TRBV5-1
CASSLDSGGPDIQYF
>TRBJ2-2|16|TRBV6-5
CASSYSGFRNTGELFF
>TRBJ2-5|12|TRBV19
CASSMGVGTQYF
>TRBJ2-3|14|TRBV5-4
CASSHPGRPDTQYF
>TRBJ2-5|17|TRBV11-2
CASSSGTSRSDFETQYF
>TRBJ2-5|11|TRBV29-1
CSAGRRETQYF
>TRBJ2-5|14|TRBV9
CASSVDRGQETQYF
>TRBJ2-3|14|TRBV6-1
CASFYTGRTDTQYF
>TRBJ2-2|13|TRBV6-2/TRBV6-3
CAAGGTNTGELFF
>TRBJ1-5|15|TRBV6-2/TRBV6-3
CASSYTAVSNQPQHF
>TRBJ2-5|15|TRBV3-1
CASSQDPVIQETQYF
>TRBJ2-7|12|TRBV27
CASGRNRYEQYF
>TRBJ2-7|17|TRBV10-1
CASYPLAGPSSFGEQYF